This TCR beta chain was documented in a study of cytomegalovirus exposure and HLA in healthy donors. Study-wide points: There were some public TCRs occurring in many donors, but most TCR sequences were rare.

Points on this clone: Its antigen is undetermined.

This PCR relied on a set of 60 Vbeta primers and 13 Jbeta primers. Here immunoSEQ multiplex PCR was the method, and the copy in TCRdb shows in-frame clones only, minus some. Among some 150,000 clones listed, 60% to 80% were seen once. Germline lookup yields CDR1 SGHRS and CDR2 YFSETQ. V lost 4 bases and J lost 7; bases outside the gene matches: 11. CDR3 size: 15 residues. Source material: PBMCs. The origin of this receptor is a male donor in good health and CMV-seronegative. The chain links TRBV5-1 to TRBJ2-3, with 8 bases fitting TRBD2. For the CDR3, the DNA is TGCGCCAGCAGCCCGGTGTCGGGGGGGGCGTATACGCAGTATTTT. This codes for CASSPVSGGAYTQYF.